This T cell receptor beta chain was identified in a study of early T cells in non-severe SARS-CoV-2 infection. Across the study: The input, bulk RNA from unsorted whole blood, was sequenced, and chains were unpaired.

Unique molecular identifiers (one per individual cDNA molecule) were attached. Using its own MiXCR run on the 5' RACE reads, TCRdb lists one record per CDR3 protein. The sample records approximately 120,000 distinct CDR3 sequences, approximately 15% being singletons. In germline, CDR1 is KGHSH, CDR2 LQKENI. The ends were cut back, 8 bases at V and 2 bases at J, with 7 bases in the middle. CDR3 length: 13 residues. Notes on this clonotype: Its antigen is not known.

Broader study findings: Matching with VDJdb favored anti-spike CD8 responses (missing private and CD4 specificities).

Specimen: whole blood. The clonotype originates from an adult who was a healthcare worker with PCR-confirmed SARS-CoV-2 infection or an uninfected control (not recorded which). The genes are TRBV18 and TRBJ1-6; D unclear. The CDR3 here is CASGPTYNSPLHF. The CDR3 DNA reads as TGTGCCAGCGGGCCAACCTATAATTCACCCCTCCACTTT. The full variable domain, rest sourced from reference TRBV18 and TRBJ1-6, is NAGVMQNPRHLVRRRGQEARLRCSPMKGHSHVYWYRQLPEEGLKFMVYLQKENIIDESGMPKERFSAEFPKEGPSILRIQQVVRGDSAAYFCASGPTYNSPLHFGNGTRLTVT.